This passage covers 8 T cell receptor beta chains from one sample sequenced in a study of cytotoxic CD8 clonotypes in ibrutinib-treated CLL. Produced via immunoSEQ multiplex PCR; TCRdb's table is partial and in-frame only. The top ten clones hold approximately 2% of a sample with about 130,000 clones, approximately 85% of them seen once. This specimen consisted of PBMCs, obtained after 24 months of ibrutinib treatment. These receptors came from a human donor with chronic lymphocytic leukemia.

V is TRBV7-3 and J is TRBJ2-3; D might be TRBD2 (6 bases). This CDR3 has 15 residues. Germline V gives CDR1 SGHTA, CDR2 FQGTGA. Between the trimmed V and J ends, which lost 5 bases and 2 bases, there was a span of 14 bases. The CDR3: CASSPRAGITDTQYF. The CDR3 DNA follows: TGTGCCAGCAGCCCGCGGGCGGGAATCACAGATACGCAGTATTTT.

The rearrangement links TRBV6-6 to TRBJ2-1; no definite D call. V dropped 2 bases and J dropped 9 bases, with 5 bases sitting between them. This CDR3 comprises 11 residues. Germline V gene lookup returns CDR1 MNHNY and CDR2 SVGAGI (reference sequence). The CDR3 nucleotides are TGTGCCAGCAGTTACGACGGTGAGCAGTTCTTC. Translated: CASSYDGEQFF.

This chain links TRBV21-1 with TRBJ2-6; TRBD1 reflects the table's D call only, with no check against the DNA. TRBV21-1 is a listed pseudogene. This CDR3 region has 20 residues. This CDR3 reads CASSKPSSGTGDSGANVLTF. CDR3 in DNA: TGTGCCAGCAGCAAACCTTCCTCCGGGACAGGCGACTCTGGGGCCAACGTCCTGACTTTC.

V usage is TRBV5-1 and J usage is TRBJ1-3; no clear D gene. The CDR3 totals 15 residues. CDR1 and CDR2 (germline): SGHRS, YFSETQ. Trimming removed 5 bases at V and 5 bases at J, with 17 bases between. This CDR3 is CASRVEFSPRNTIYF. The CDR3 DNA reads as TGCGCCAGCAGGGTCGAATTTTCCCCTAGAAACACCATATATTTT.

The genes are TRBV6-6 and TRBJ1-5, with 9 positions matching TRBD1. This CDR3 comprises 16 residues. V was pared by 2 bases and J by 3 bases, with 5 bases of the junction left unmatched. Germline CDR1 and CDR2: MNHNY and SVGAGI (reference sequence). The CDR3 sequence: CASSYVGTGFNQPQHF. In DNA, the CDR3 is TGTGCCAGCAGTTACGTTGGGACAGGGTTCAATCAGCCCCAGCATTTT.

In its sample, this clone was seen a few times. This sequence joins TRBV7-8 and TRBJ2-3; D ambiguous. Germline CDR1 is SGHVS and CDR2 is FQNEAQ. The V and J ends lost 1 base and 2 bases respectively, with 10 bases between them. The CDR3 has 15 residues. CDR3 nucleotide sequence: TGTGCCAGCAGCTTAGAGGTCTATTTCACAGATACGCAGTATTTT. Its protein product is CASSLEVYFTDTQYF.

The chain links TRBV19 to TRBJ1-3, with a tentative D call TRBD1 (5 bases). CDR3 length: 17 residues. CDR1 is LNHDA and CDR2 is SQIVND in the germline V gene (reference sequence). V shed 5 bases and J shed 0 bases, with 17 bases lying between them. The CDR3 region is CASSLLRTPNSGNTIYF. CDR3 nucleotides: TGTGCCAGTAGTCTCCTCCGGACACCCAACTCTGGAAACACCATATATTTT.

This clone was recorded at least ten times. The V and J genes are TRBV4-3 and TRBJ2-2; 14 bases fit TRBD2. The V gene end was trimmed by 4 bases and the J gene end by 4 bases; junction bases not matched to a gene: 8. The CDR3 is made up of 18 amino acids. The germline gives CDR1 LGHNA, CDR2 YSLEER. The CDR3 DNA follows: TGCGCCAGCAGCCGAGGACTAGCGGGGGGCCCTGCCACCGGGGAGCTGTTTTTT. Amino acids: CASSRGLAGGPATGELFF.